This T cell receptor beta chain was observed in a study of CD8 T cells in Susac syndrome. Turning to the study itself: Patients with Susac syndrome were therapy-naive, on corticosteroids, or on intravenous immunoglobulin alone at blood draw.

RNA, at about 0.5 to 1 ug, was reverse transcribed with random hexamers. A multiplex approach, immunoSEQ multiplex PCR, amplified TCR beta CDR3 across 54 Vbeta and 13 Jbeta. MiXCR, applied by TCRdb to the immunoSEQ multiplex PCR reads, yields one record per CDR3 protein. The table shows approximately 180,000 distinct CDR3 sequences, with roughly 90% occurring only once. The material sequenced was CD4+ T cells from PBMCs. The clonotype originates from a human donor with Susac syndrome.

The CDR3: CASIGTSDNTDTQYF. CDR3 DNA: TGTGCCAGTATTGGGACTAGCGATAACACAGATACGCAGTATTTT. The genes are TRBV19 and TRBJ2-3, with TRBD2 matching over 10 bases. The germline V gene has CDR1 LNHDA and CDR2 SQIVND (reference sequence). Trimming cost V 7 bases and J 2 bases; bases outside gene matches: 6. The CDR3 contains 15 residues.